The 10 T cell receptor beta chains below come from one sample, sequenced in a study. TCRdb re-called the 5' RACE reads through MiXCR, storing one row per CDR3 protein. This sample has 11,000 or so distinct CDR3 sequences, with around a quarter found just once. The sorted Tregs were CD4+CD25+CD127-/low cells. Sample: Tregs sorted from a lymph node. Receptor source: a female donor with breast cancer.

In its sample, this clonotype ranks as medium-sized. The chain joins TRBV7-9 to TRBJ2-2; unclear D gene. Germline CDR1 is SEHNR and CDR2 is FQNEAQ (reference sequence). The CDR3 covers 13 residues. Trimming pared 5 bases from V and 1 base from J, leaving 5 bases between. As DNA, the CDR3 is TGTGCCAGCAGCACCAAGAACACCGGGGAGCTGTTTTTT. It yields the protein CASSTKNTGELFF.

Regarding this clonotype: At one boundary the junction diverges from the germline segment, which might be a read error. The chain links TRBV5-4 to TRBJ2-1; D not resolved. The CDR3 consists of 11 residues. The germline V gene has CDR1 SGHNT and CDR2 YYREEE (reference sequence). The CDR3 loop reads CASSAKNEQLF. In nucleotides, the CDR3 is TGTGCCAGCAGCGCAAAAAATGAGCAGCTCTTC.

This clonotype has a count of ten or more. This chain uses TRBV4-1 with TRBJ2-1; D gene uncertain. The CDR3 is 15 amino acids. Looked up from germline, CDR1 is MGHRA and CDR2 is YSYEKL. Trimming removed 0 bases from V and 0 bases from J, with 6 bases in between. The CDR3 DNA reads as TGCGCCAGCAGCCAAGAGGCTACCTCCTACAATGAGCAGTTCTTC. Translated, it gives CASSQEATSYNEQFF.

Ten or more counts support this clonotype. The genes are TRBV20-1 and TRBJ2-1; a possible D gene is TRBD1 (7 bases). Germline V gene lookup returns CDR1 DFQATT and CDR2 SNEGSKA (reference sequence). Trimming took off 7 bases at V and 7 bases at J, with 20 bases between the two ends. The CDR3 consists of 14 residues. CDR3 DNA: TGCAGTGGTCTCGCGGAGGGGGCGCGAAATGAGCAGTTCTTC. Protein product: CSGLAEGARNEQFF.

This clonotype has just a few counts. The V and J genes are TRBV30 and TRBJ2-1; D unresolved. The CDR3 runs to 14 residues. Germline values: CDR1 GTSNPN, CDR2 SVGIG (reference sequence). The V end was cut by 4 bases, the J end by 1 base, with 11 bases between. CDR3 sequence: CAWKVSRSYNEQFF. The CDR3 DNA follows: TGTGCCTGGAAGGTATCCAGGTCCTACAATGAGCAGTTCTTC.

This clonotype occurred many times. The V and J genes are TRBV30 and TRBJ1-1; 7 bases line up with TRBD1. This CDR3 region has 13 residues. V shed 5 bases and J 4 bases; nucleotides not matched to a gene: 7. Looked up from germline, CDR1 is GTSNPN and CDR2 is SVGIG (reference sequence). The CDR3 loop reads CAWRGRGVTEAFF. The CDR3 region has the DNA TGTGCCTGGCGGGGCAGGGGGGTCACTGAAGCTTTCTTT.

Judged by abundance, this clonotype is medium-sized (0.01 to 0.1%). The CDR3 region is CASSEYRGYNEQFF. CDR3 in DNA: TGTGCCAGCAGTGAATACAGGGGGTACAATGAGCAGTTCTTC. This sequence joins TRBV2 and TRBJ2-1, with 8 positions matching TRBD1. The germline gives CDR1 SNHLY, CDR2 FYNNEI. CDR3 length equals 14 residues. V lost 2 bases, J lost 4 bases, and 1 base stayed unmatched.

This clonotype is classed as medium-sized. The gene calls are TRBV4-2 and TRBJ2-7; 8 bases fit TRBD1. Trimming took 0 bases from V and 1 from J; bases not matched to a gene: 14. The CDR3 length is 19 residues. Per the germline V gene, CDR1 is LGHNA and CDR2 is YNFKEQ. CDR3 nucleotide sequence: TGTGCCAGCAGCCAAGATTCAGGCCTTGGGGACAGGTTGTCCTACGAGCAGTACTTC. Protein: CASSQDSGLGDRLSYEQYF.

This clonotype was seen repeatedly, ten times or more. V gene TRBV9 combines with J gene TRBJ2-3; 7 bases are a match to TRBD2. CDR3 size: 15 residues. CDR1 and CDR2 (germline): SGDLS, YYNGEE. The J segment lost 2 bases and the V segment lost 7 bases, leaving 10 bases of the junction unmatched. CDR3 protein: CASATGTTPTDTQYF. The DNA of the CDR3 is TGTGCCAGCGCTACCGGGACTACACCCACAGATACGCAGTATTTT.

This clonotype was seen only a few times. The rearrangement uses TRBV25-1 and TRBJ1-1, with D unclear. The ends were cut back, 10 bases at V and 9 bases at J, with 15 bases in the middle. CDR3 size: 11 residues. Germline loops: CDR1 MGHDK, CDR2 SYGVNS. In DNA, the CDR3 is TGTGCCACCGGACGGGGTCCTCAAGCTTTCTTT. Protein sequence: CATGRGPQAFF.